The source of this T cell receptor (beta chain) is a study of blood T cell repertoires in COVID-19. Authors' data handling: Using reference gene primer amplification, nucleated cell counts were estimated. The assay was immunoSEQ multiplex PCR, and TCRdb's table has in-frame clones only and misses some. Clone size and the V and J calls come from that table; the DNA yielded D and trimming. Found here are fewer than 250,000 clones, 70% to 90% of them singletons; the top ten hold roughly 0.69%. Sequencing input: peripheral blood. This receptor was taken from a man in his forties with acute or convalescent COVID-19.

The CDR3 loop reads CASSRTALAYLGNEQFF. For the CDR3, the DNA is TGTGCCAGCAGTCGAACGGCTCTAGCCTACCTCGGCAATGAGCAGTTCTTC. This chain joins TRBV6-6 and TRBJ2-1; a weak D match, TRBD2 (5 bases). CDR3 size: 17 residues. V was shortened by 5 bases and J by 6 bases, with 23 bases between the two germline ends. The germline V gene has CDR1 MNHNY and CDR2 SVGAGI (reference sequence).